Listed here are 14 T cell receptor beta chains from one sample, sequenced in a study of T cell responses to AZD1222 COVID-19 vaccine. Here immunoSEQ multiplex PCR was the method, and the copy in TCRdb shows in-frame clones only, minus some. The sample holds under 200,000 clones, approximately 94% seen once. The sample consisted of peripheral blood, taken 28 days after the second dose of the MenACWY control vaccine. The source of these receptors is an adult who received the MenACWY meningococcal vaccine as a control.

V gene TRBV19 combines with J gene TRBJ1-4; unclear D gene. Looked up from germline, CDR1 is LNHDA and CDR2 is SQIVND (reference sequence). V was clipped by 7 bases and J by 4 bases, with 19 bases between them. CDR3 length: 16 residues. The CDR3 DNA follows: TGTGCCAGTACTTCTTACTCTACCGGGATTAATGAAAAACTGTTTTTT. Amino acid sequence: CASTSYSTGINEKLFF. The variable domain in full, completed from reference TRBV19 and TRBJ1-4, reads DGGITQSPKYLFRKEGQNVTLSCEQNLNHDAMYWYRQDPGQGLRLIYYSQIVNDFQKGDIAEGYSVSREKKESFPLTVTSAQKNPTAFYLCASTSYSTGINEKLFFGSGTQLSVL.

The chain recombines TRBV9 with TRBJ1-5; D call uncertain. The CDR3 totals 15 residues. Looked up from germline, CDR1 is SGDLS and CDR2 is YYNGEE. Between the trimmed V and J ends, which lost 2 bases and 2 bases, there was a span of 11 bases. The CDR3 DNA sequence: TGTGCCAGCAGCGTCGGGGAAGGACGCAATCAGCCCCAGCATTTT. Its translation: CASSVGEGRNQPQHF.

This clone has just one count. The chain joins TRBV27 to TRBJ2-7; D is possibly TRBD2 (6 bases). V gave up 7 bases and J gave up 0 bases, with 19 bases separating them. The CDR3 is 16 residues long. CDR1 is MNHEY, CDR2 SMNVEV, per germline (reference sequence). The CDR3 loop is CASTPRRADSSYEQYF. In DNA, the CDR3 is TGTGCCAGCACGCCCCGGAGGGCGGATAGCTCCTACGAGCAGTACTTC.

The V gene is TRBV30, the J gene TRBJ1-2; no clear D gene. The germline V and J ends were trimmed by 2 bases and 4 bases, with 11 bases remaining between them. Germline loops: CDR1 GTSNPN, CDR2 SVGIG (reference sequence). This CDR3 is 13 amino acids long. The CDR3 coding sequence is TGTGCCTGGAGTCCCGGGCCGACCTATGGCTACACCTTC. It specifies CAWSPGPTYGYTF.

The chain joins TRBV5-1 to TRBJ1-1; perhaps TRBD1 as D (6 bases). This CDR3 comprises 17 residues. V gave up 4 bases and J gave up 1 base, with 20 bases separating them. Looked up from germline, CDR1 is SGHRS and CDR2 is YFSETQ. The CDR3 DNA sequence: TGCGCCAGCAGCCCTTTCCCGGGGGCTTCGACGAACACTGAAGCTTTCTTT. This gives the protein CASSPFPGASTNTEAFF.

This chain connects TRBV28 to TRBJ1-5, with D possibly matching TRBD1 (5 bases). The CDR3 consists of 12 residues. In germline, CDR1 is MDHEN, CDR2 SYDVKM. V was cut by 6 bases and J by 5 bases, with 8 bases left in between. This CDR3 reads CASRGPYQPQHF. In DNA form, the CDR3 reads TGTGCCAGCAGGGGACCATATCAGCCCCAGCATTTT.

This rearrangement joins TRBV5-1 to TRBJ2-1, with a possible D match to TRBD2 (5 bases). Germline assignment: CDR1 SGHRS and CDR2 YFSETQ. CDR3 size: 15 residues. The germline V and J ends were trimmed by 4 bases and 5 bases, with 16 bases remaining between them. CDR3 protein: CASSEGSIQNNEQFF. CDR3 in DNA: TGCGCCAGCAGCGAGGGAAGTATTCAGAACAATGAGCAGTTCTTC.

The chain links TRBV28 to TRBJ1-1; the D gene is possibly TRBD1 (6 bases). Germline V gene data show CDR1 as MDHEN and CDR2 as SYDVKM. The CDR3 has 14 amino acids. V was trimmed by 6 bases and J by 5 bases, leaving 16 bases between them. The CDR3 sequence: CASRTTGGLTEAFF. Here the CDR3 DNA reads TGTGCCAGCAGGACTACGGGGGGGCTGACTGAAGCTTTCTTT.

The rearrangement joins TRBV24-1 to TRBJ2-2; 12 bases are shared with TRBD1. The germline V gene has CDR1 KGHDR and CDR2 SFDVKD. V lost 3 bases to trimming and J lost 3 bases; unmatched junction nucleotides: 4. The CDR3 runs to 17 residues. As DNA, the CDR3 is TGTGCCACCAGTGATCCGGGACAGGGGGCAGACACCGGGGAGCTGTTTTTT. Its translation is CATSDPGQGADTGELFF.

In this sample, this clone turned up once. The J gene is TRBJ2-7, the V gene TRBV12-5, with 7 bases matching TRBD1. The CDR3 has 13 residues. The V segment lost 6 bases and the J segment 2 bases; nucleotides outside the gene matches: 4. Germline V lookup: CDR1 LGHNT, CDR2 FRNRAP. CDR3 nucleotide sequence: TGTGCTAGTGGGGGGACAGAGACCTACGAGCAGTACTTC. It translates to CASGGTETYEQYF.

This rearrangement joins TRBV14 to TRBJ2-1; 7 bases match TRBD1. This CDR3 comprises 17 residues. Germline assignment: CDR1 SGHDN and CDR2 FVKESK. Trimming removed 0 bases from V and 4 bases from J; junction bases left unmatched: 9. This CDR3 is CASSQDRFGDSYNEQFF. CDR3 nucleotide sequence: TGTGCCAGCAGCCAAGATCGATTCGGGGACAGTTACAATGAGCAGTTCTTC.

The chain combines TRBV24-1 with TRBJ2-1; perhaps D is TRBD1 or TRBD2 (6 bases each). From germline, CDR1 is KGHDR and CDR2 SFDVKD. The V gene lost 3 bases and the J gene lost 5 bases, with 16 bases spanning the gap. This CDR3 spans 16 amino acids. CDR3 protein: CATSDPRVRGDNEQFF. In DNA, the CDR3 is TGTGCCACCAGTGATCCCAGGGTTAGGGGGGACAATGAGCAGTTCTTC.

The chain has TRBV6-2 or TRBV6-3 and TRBJ1-4; D is undetermined. Germline V gene data show CDR1 as MNHEY and CDR2 as SVGEGT. Between the trimmed V and J ends, which lost 5 bases and 5 bases, there was a span of 21 bases. The CDR3 extends over 17 amino acids. This CDR3 is CASSPPTGSNRNEKLFF. Here the CDR3 DNA reads TGTGCCAGCAGTCCCCCGACCGGGAGCAATCGGAATGAAAAACTGTTTTTT.

The chain links TRBV25-1 to TRBJ2-1, with no clear D. Trimming cost V 3 bases and J 0 bases, with 12 bases left between them. This CDR3 is built from 16 residues. CDR1 is MGHDK and CDR2 is SYGVNS in the germline V gene. DNA for the CDR3: TGTGCCAGCAGTGATCAAACTGGTAGCTCCTACAATGAGCAGTTCTTC. This gives the protein CASSDQTGSSYNEQFF.